This T cell receptor (beta chain) was documented in a study of shared clonotypes between healthy human individuals. Whole-study context: Donors had three CD4 naive, three CD4 memory, two CD8 naive and one CD8 memory plate apiece.

This clone was seen once. The antigen remains unidentified. The authors split each subset's genomic DNA evenly across several immunoSEQ plates. Only in-frame clones appear in the TCRdb table, and some are missing; sequencing was by immunoSEQ multiplex PCR. This table holds about 2.1 million clones, approximately 92% found once. Broader study findings: Memory subsets had estimated richness that was generally smaller than that of naive subsets.

Germline V CDR1 and CDR2: SGHVS, FNYEAQ. The V gene end was trimmed by 4 bases and the J gene end by 4 bases; junction bases not matched to a gene: 4. The CDR3 totals 14 residues. Naive CD8 cells, CD45RO-negative and positively selected for CCR7, excluded terminally differentiated effector memory CD45RA+ cells. Source material: naive CD8+ T cells from PBMCs. This TCR was recovered from a man aged 18 to 30 in good health. Some clones in this sample may be carry-over from other donors' samples. V and J are TRBV7-6 and TRBJ2-1; the match to TRBD1 covers 7 bases. This CDR3 reads CASSWETGYNEQFF. The CDR3 coding sequence is TGTGCCAGCAGCTGGGAGACAGGGTACAATGAGCAGTTCTTC.